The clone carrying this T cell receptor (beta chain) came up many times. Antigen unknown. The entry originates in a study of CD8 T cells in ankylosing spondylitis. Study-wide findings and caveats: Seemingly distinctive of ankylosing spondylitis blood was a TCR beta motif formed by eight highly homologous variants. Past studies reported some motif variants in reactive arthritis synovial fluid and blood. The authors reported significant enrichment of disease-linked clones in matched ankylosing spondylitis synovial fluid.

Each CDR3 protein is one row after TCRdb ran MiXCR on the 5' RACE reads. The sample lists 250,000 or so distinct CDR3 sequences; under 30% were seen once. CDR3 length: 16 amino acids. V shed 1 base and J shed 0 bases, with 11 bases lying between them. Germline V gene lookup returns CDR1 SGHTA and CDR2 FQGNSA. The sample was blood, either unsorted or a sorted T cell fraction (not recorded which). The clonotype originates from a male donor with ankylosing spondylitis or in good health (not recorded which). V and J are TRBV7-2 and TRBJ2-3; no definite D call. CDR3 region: CASSLVGSLSTDTQYF. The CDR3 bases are TGTGCCAGCAGCTTAGTAGGTTCGCTTAGCACAGATACGCAGTATTTT.